A single T cell receptor (beta chain) is shown here with its context. The antigen is not known. This sample is part of a study of spatial heterogeneity in lung cancer. TCRdb recomputed calls from the 5' RACE reads with MiXCR, one row per CDR3 protein. The sample includes about 7,800 distinct CDR3 sequences, around 18% of them seen just once. Time point meaning: sample taken at primary tumor resection. Points from the study as a whole: Higher tumor mutation counts went along with higher counts of expanded intratumoral alpha and beta TCRs. The estimated TCR-seq coverage of tumor T cells amounted to approximately 7% when looking at alpha chains and more than 11% when looking at beta chains.

Trimming stripped 0 bases from V and 2 bases from J, with 7 bases between. The CDR3 consists of 14 residues. Germline V gives CDR1 LGHDT, CDR2 YNNKEL (reference sequence). The source was lung tumor tissue, collected at surgery. This receptor was obtained from a female donor with early-stage non-small cell lung cancer. V and J are TRBV3-1 and TRBJ1-2; weak D call: TRBD1 (5 bases). The CDR3 spells CASSQDRGNYGYTF. The CDR3 DNA reads TGTGCCAGCAGCCAAGATCGGGGGAACTATGGCTACACCTTC.